This record concerns one T cell receptor beta chain sequence. The antigen remains undetermined. The CDR3 is 14 residues long. CDR1 is MNHEY and CDR2 is SVGAGI in the germline V gene. The J segment lost 5 bases and the V segment lost 6 bases, leaving 9 bases of the junction unmatched. These data belong to a study of Tregs in tolerant kidney transplant recipients. Whole-study findings and limits: Tolerant patients' donor-specific Tregs expanded beyond overall Tregs, suggesting antigen-driven growth. No direct test of biological reproducibility was done here. Findings come from small patient numbers and require larger validation.

Thawed PBMCs were FACS-sorted into unstimulated CD4+CD25+CD127- regulatory T cells, CD4+CD25- non-regulatory cells, CD4 and CD8 cells. Sequencing used immunoSEQ multiplex PCR; TCRdb keeps in-frame clones, though not all of them. The table has about 100,000 clones, about 90% seen once; the top ten hold approximately 0.3%. The sequence was collected from a human donor who received a combined kidney and bone marrow transplant. This chain uses TRBV6-5 with TRBJ1-1; 7 nucleotides align to TRBD1. The sample was CD4+ T cells from blood, taken before the transplant. The CDR3 is CASSLLGRGTEAFF. CDR3 DNA sequence: TGTGCCAGCAGCTTACTCGGCAGGGGGACTGAAGCTTTCTTT.